The 25 T cell receptor beta chains reported below all come from one sample, sequenced in a study of OX40 agonist ivuxolimab in advanced cancers. The library relied on the immunoSEQ multiplex PCR assay. Not all clones reach the TCRdb copy of this immuneACCESS table, which keeps in-frame sequences only. Checked studies attribute under half of the gap to unresolved V genes and leave the rest unexplained. Counted in this sample were about 70,000 clones; 86% of them appeared once. The ten most abundant clones make up more than 2.5% of the sample. Specimen: CD4+ or CD8+ T cells sorted from blood, collected in a trial of the OX40 agonist ivuxolimab. These receptors all stem from an adult with an advanced solid tumor such as melanoma, head and neck, liver or kidney cancer.

The chain is built from TRBV2 and TRBJ2-3; TRBD2 might be the D (5 bases). This CDR3 has 13 amino acids. Trimming cost V 0 bases and J 5 bases, with 6 bases left between them. Germline CDR1 and CDR2: SNHLY and FYNNEI. The CDR3 DNA sequence: TGTGCCAGCAGTGAAGCGAGGGAAGATACGCAGTATTTT. This sequence encodes CASSEAREDTQYF. The complete variable domain, with remaining parts taken from reference TRBV2 and TRBJ2-3, reads EPEVTQTPSHQVTQMGQEVILRCVPISNHLYFYWYRQILGQKVEFLVSFYNNEISEKSEIFDDQFSVERPDGSNFTLKIRSTKLEDSAMYFCASSEAREDTQYFGPGTRLTVL.

This clone was counted a single time. The rearrangement joins TRBV7-2 to TRBJ2-1, with D unclear. Trimming left V 1 base short and J 2 bases short, with 9 bases between. CDR1 and CDR2 (germline): SGHTA, FQGNSA. CDR3 length equals 15 residues. In nucleotides, the CDR3 is TGTGCCAGCAGCTTAGACAGTTCCCCCTACAATGAGCAGTTCTTC. Translating it yields CASSLDSSPYNEQFF. The entire variable domain, with the rest obtained from reference TRBV7-2 and TRBJ2-1, is as follows: GAGVSQSPSNKVTEKGKDVELRCDPISGHTALYWYRQSLGQGLEFLIYFQGNSAPDKSGLPSDRFSAERTGGSVSTLTIQRTQQEDSAVYLCASSLDSSPYNEQFFGPGTRLTVL.

The V and J genes are TRBV6-5 and TRBJ1-1; no firm D call. The CDR3 is 14 amino acids. Between the trimmed V and J ends, which lost 4 bases and 0 bases, there was a span of 9 bases. Germline V gene data show CDR1 as MNHEY and CDR2 as SVGAGI. DNA for the CDR3: TGTGCCAGCAGTTCCCCTGGTCTGAACACTGAAGCTTTCTTT. Translating it yields CASSSPGLNTEAFF.

The chain couples TRBV28 to TRBJ1-6; D unclear. V was shortened by 5 bases and J by 9 bases, with 8 bases between the two germline ends. CDR1 and CDR2 (germline): MDHEN, SYDVKM. This CDR3 contains 12 residues. CDR3 DNA sequence: TGTGCCAGCAGTAGGAGATTTTCACCCCTCCACTTT. This translates into CASSRRFSPLHF.

This clone was found once. The CDR3 bases are TGTGCCAGTAGCGACGGCAGCTCCTACAATGAGCAGTTCTTC. This translates into CASSDGSSYNEQFF. The chain uses TRBV19 and TRBJ2-1; D gene uncertain. The germline V gene has CDR1 LNHDA and CDR2 SQIVND (reference sequence). The CDR3 consists of 14 residues. With 6 bases removed from V and 0 bases from J, the gap between germline ends came to 9 bases.

The chain combines TRBV7-7 with TRBJ2-7; maybe TRBD1 (5 bases). Trimming removed 5 bases from V and 0 bases from J, with 11 bases in between. CDR1 SSHAT and CDR2 FNYEAQ come from the germline V gene (reference sequence). This CDR3 comprises 14 residues. CDR3 DNA sequence: TGTGCCAGCAGCATAGACAGTATCTCCTACGAGCAGTACTTC. This translates into CASSIDSISYEQYF.

The chain uses TRBV9 and TRBJ2-3; 9 positions agree with TRBD2. The germline gives CDR1 SGDLS, CDR2 YYNGEE. The CDR3 has 16 amino acids. The V and J ends lost 0 bases and 3 bases, in that order; junction bases with no gene match: 5. CDR3 loop: CASSVGLAGVTDTQYF. The CDR3 DNA reads TGTGCCAGCAGCGTAGGATTAGCGGGGGTAACAGATACGCAGTATTTT.

V and J are TRBV7-3 and TRBJ2-3, with D uncertain. Germline-derived CDR1 and CDR2 are SGHTA and FQGTGA. Trimming shortened V by 2 bases and J by 4 bases, and 4 bases separated the two germline ends. The CDR3 spans 12 residues. CDR3 region: CASSLGPDTQYF. The CDR3 coding sequence is TGTGCCAGCAGCTTAGGTCCAGATACGCAGTATTTT.

This rearrangement joins TRBV4-1 to TRBJ2-1; no reliable D call. Germline V gene sequence: CDR1 MGHRA, CDR2 YSYEKL. V was cut by 1 base and J by 5 bases, with 9 bases left in between. CDR3 length: 14 residues. Here the CDR3 DNA reads TGCGCCAGCAGCCAAGTGACTCGAGACAATGAGCAGTTCTTC. The encoded protein is CASSQVTRDNEQFF.

The chain employs TRBV9 and TRBJ1-5; D gene uncertain. This CDR3 spans 13 amino acids. Trimming pared 0 bases from V and 3 bases from J, leaving 4 bases between. Germline V gives CDR1 SGDLS, CDR2 YYNGEE. The CDR3 DNA reads TGTGCCAGCAGCGTAGGCATCAATCAGCCCCAGCATTTT. This encodes CASSVGINQPQHF.

The chain has TRBV28 and TRBJ2-1; D is uncertain. Trimming took 1 base from V and 2 from J, leaving 9 bases between them. Germline CDR1 and CDR2: MDHEN and SYDVKM. CDR3 length: 15 residues. This CDR3 reads CASSLYVRTYNEQFF. The CDR3 DNA sequence: TGTGCCAGCAGTTTATACGTCAGGACCTACAATGAGCAGTTCTTC.

The chain couples TRBV13 to TRBJ2-3; TRBD2 matches at 15 bases. Trimming at V came to 5 bases and at J to 0 bases, leaving 12 bases not matched to a gene. The germline gives CDR1 PRHDT, CDR2 FYEKMQ (reference sequence). The length of the CDR3 is 20 residues. CDR3 region: CASSPMIWTSGGGSTDTQYF. CDR3 in DNA: TGTGCCAGCAGCCCCATGATATGGACTAGCGGGGGGGGGAGCACAGATACGCAGTATTTT.

The chain couples TRBV20-1 to TRBJ1-1, with D perhaps matching TRBD1 (6 bases). V lost 4 bases and J lost 7, with 10 bases in between. Germline V gives CDR1 DFQATT, CDR2 SNEGSKA (reference sequence). CDR3 size: 11 residues. The CDR3 loop is CSATGALEAFF. CDR3 bases: TGCAGTGCTACAGGGGCGCTTGAAGCTTTCTTT.

The chain uses TRBV6-5 and TRBJ1-1; no clear D. The V end was cut by 7 bases, the J end by 4 bases, with 13 bases between. Germline V lookup: CDR1 MNHEY, CDR2 SVGAGI. This CDR3 region has 13 residues. The CDR3 here is CASISSGVTEAFF. CDR3 coding DNA: TGTGCCAGCATCTCATCGGGTGTCACTGAAGCTTTCTTT.

J is TRBJ2-3 and V is TRBV11-2; D is unresolved. Germline CDR1 reads SGHAT; CDR2 reads FQNNGV. Trimming took off 0 bases at V and 9 bases at J, with 10 bases between the two ends. The CDR3 runs to 13 residues. CDR3 in amino acids: CASSLEGRPTQYF. Here the CDR3 DNA reads TGTGCCAGCAGCTTAGAGGGTCGCCCAACGCAGTATTTT.

The chain couples TRBV2 to TRBJ1-2; D is undetermined. CDR1 is SNHLY, CDR2 FYNNEI, per germline. The ends were cut back, 6 bases at V and 1 base at J, with 6 bases in the middle. There are 12 residues in the CDR3. The CDR3 is CASRVFNYGYTF. In DNA, the CDR3 is TGTGCCAGCAGGGTTTTTAACTATGGCTACACCTTC. The variable domain in full, with the rest retrieved from reference TRBV2 and TRBJ1-2, is EPEVTQTPSHQVTQMGQEVILRCVPISNHLYFYWYRQILGQKVEFLVSFYNNEISEKSEIFDDQFSVERPDGSNFTLKIRSTKLEDSAMYFCASRVFNYGYTFGSGTRLTVV.

The chain combines TRBV12-1 with TRBJ2-7. TRBV12-1 is shown as a pseudogene. This CDR3 is 12 amino acids long. The CDR3 sequence: CARGGNSYEQYF. The CDR3 coding sequence is TGTGCCAGGGGGGGCAACTCCTACGAGCAGTACTTC.

The chain uses TRBV7-9 and TRBJ2-5; 7 bases agree with TRBD1. V lost 5 bases to trimming and J lost 5 bases; unmatched junction nucleotides: 5. CDR1 and CDR2 (germline): SEHNR, FQNEAQ (reference sequence). The CDR3 totals 13 residues. In nucleotides, the CDR3 is TGTGCCAGCAGCCTAGGGGGCCTGGAGACCCAGTACTTC. Amino acids: CASSLGGLETQYF.

J is TRBJ1-4 and V is TRBV15, with 7 bases fitting TRBD1. Germline V gene sequence: CDR1 LNHNV, CDR2 YYDKDF (reference sequence). The CDR3 contains 15 residues. J lost 5 bases, V lost 0 bases, and 3 bases had no gene match. CDR3 DNA sequence: TGTGCCACCAGCAGAGATAAGGGACAGAATGAAAAACTGTTTTTT. Amino acids: CATSRDKGQNEKLFF.

The gene calls are TRBV5-6 and TRBJ1-4; the D gene is possibly TRBD1 (6 bases). The germline V gene has CDR1 SGHDT and CDR2 YYEEEE. The length of the CDR3 is 17 residues. Trimming took off 7 bases at V and 11 bases at J, with 30 bases between the two ends. The CDR3 spells CASGLGLYDARGGKLFF. DNA for the CDR3: TGTGCCAGCGGGCTTGGCCTATATGACGCCCGAGGGGGGAAACTGTTTTTT.

The V call is TRBV29-1, the J call TRBJ1-5, with unresolved D. V was cut by 4 bases and J by 5 bases, with 9 bases left in between. This CDR3 has 12 amino acids. The V gene's germline CDR1 is SQVTM and CDR2 ANQGSEA. CDR3 region: CSVGGKDQPQHF. The CDR3 DNA reads TGCAGCGTTGGAGGCAAGGATCAGCCCCAGCATTTT. The full variable domain, with the rest looked up from reference TRBV29-1 and TRBJ1-5, is SAVISQKPSRDICQRGTSLTIQCQVDSQVTMMFWYRQQPGQSLTLIATANQGSEATYESGFVIDKFPISRPNLTFSTLTVSNMSPEDSSIYLCSVGGKDQPQHFGDGTRLSIL.

The rearrangement links TRBV5-6 to TRBJ2-3; D gene unclear. V was cut by 3 bases and J by 1 base, with 9 bases left in between. There are 14 residues in the CDR3. The germline CDR1 and CDR2 sequences are SGHDT and YYEEEE. The CDR3 sequence: CASSSYTRTDTQYF. The CDR3, as DNA: TGTGCCAGCAGCTCTTACACGCGCACAGATACGCAGTATTTT.

V and J are TRBV6-6 and TRBJ2-5; D is unresolved. The germline V gene has CDR1 MNHNY and CDR2 SVGAGI (reference sequence). The CDR3 extends over 14 amino acids. V dropped 7 bases and J dropped 5 bases, with 17 bases sitting between them. The CDR3: CASIVYSPRETQYF. CDR3 coding DNA: TGTGCCAGCATAGTTTACTCCCCGCGGGAGACCCAGTACTTC.

This clone was counted a few times. The J gene is TRBJ1-2, the V gene TRBV5-1; D is perhaps TRBD1 (5 bases). The V end lost 3 bases, the J end lost 4 bases, and 10 bases lay between the germline ends. Germline V lookup: CDR1 SGHRS, CDR2 YFSETQ. The CDR3 has 13 residues. In nucleotides, the CDR3 is TGCGCCAGCAGCTGGGACGGACCCTATGGCTACACCTTC. Protein product: CASSWDGPYGYTF.

The chain recombines TRBV30 with TRBJ1-5, with 7 bases aligning to TRBD1. Per germline, CDR1 GTSNPN and CDR2 SVGIG (reference sequence). V was clipped by 2 bases and J by 6 bases; unmatched bases: 13. The CDR3 covers 16 residues. DNA for the CDR3: TGTGCCTGGAGTCCAGGAGAGGGGGCAATTGGTCAGCCCCAGCATTTT. Protein sequence: CAWSPGEGAIGQPQHF.